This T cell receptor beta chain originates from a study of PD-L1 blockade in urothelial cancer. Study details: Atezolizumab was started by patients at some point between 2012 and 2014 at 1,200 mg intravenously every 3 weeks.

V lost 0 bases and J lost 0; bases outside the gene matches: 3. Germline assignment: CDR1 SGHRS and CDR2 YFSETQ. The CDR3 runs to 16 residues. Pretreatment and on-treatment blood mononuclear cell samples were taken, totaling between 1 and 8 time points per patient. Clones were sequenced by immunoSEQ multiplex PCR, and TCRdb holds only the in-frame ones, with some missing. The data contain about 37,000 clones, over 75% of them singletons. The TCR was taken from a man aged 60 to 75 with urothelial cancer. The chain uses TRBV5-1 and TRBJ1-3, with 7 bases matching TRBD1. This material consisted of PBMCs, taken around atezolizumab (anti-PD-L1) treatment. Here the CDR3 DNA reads TGCGCCAGCAGCTTGGGAGACAGGGTCTCTGGAAACACCATATATTTT. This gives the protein CASSLGDRVSGNTIYF. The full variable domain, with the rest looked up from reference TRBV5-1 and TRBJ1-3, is KAGVTQTPRYLIKTRGQQVTLSCSPISGHRSVSWYQQTPGQGLQFLFEYFSETQRNKGNFPGRFSGRQFSNSRSEMNVSTLELGDSALYLCASSLGDRVSGNTIYFGEGSWLTVV.